These 29 T cell receptor beta chains originate from one sample sequenced in a study of vaccination and CD4 T cells after COVID-19. Treatment of the sample: roughly 10-day PBMC culture with coronavirus spike peptide pools or control peptides (ViraFEST assay). The Oncomine TCR Beta short-read assay generated sequence data from the DNA of cultured CD4+ T cells. Each CDR3 protein gets one entry after TCRdb re-called the PCR reads with MiXCR. The table shows some 10,000 distinct CDR3 sequences, with approximately 60% occurring only once. These receptors' targets are unknown. Sequencing was carried out using CD4+ T cells from blood, cultured in vitro. Receptors were obtained from a human donor who had recovered from COVID-19.

V and J are TRBV4-3 and TRBJ1-3; the D gene is possibly TRBD1 (5 bases). The germline V gene encodes CDR1 LGHNA and CDR2 YSLEER. V was pared by 0 bases and J by 2 bases, with 11 bases between. This CDR3 contains 16 residues. CDR3 nucleotides: TGCGCCAGCAGCCAAGATAAAAGGGGTGCTGGAAACACCATATATTTT. Its translation is CASSQDKRGAGNTIYF.

The J gene is TRBJ1-4, the V gene TRBV19; D ambiguous. The CDR3 loop spans 14 amino acids. Germline V gene sequence: CDR1 LNHDA, CDR2 SQIVND (reference sequence). With 3 bases removed from V and 8 bases from J, the gap between germline ends came to 13 bases. CDR3 in DNA: TGTGCCAGTAGTATGGGCCAGGCTCCAGAAAAACTGTTTTTT. It encodes CASSMGQAPEKLFF.

V gene TRBV30 combines with J gene TRBJ2-3, with D possibly matching TRBD2 (6 bases). CDR1 and CDR2 from the germline V gene are GTSNPN and SVGIG (reference sequence). Trimming left V 0 bases short and J 4 bases short, with 11 bases between. CDR3 length equals 14 residues. CDR3 amino acids: CAWSVSRLADTQYF. CDR3 nucleotides: TGTGCCTGGAGTGTATCCCGACTAGCAGATACGCAGTATTTT.

CDR3 residues: CASGQPWETQYF. CDR3 sequence (DNA): TGTGCCAGCGGCCAGCCGTGGGAGACCCAGTACTTC. This chain links TRBV7-2 with TRBJ2-5; D call uncertain. Germline V gives CDR1 SGHTA, CDR2 FQGNSA. CDR3 length: 12 residues. V was shortened by 8 bases and J by 5 bases, with 12 bases between the two germline ends.

The chain carries TRBV6-5 and TRBJ1-2; the D is unclear. This CDR3 is built from 13 residues. The V end lost 4 bases, the J end lost 0 bases, and 6 bases lay between the germline ends. Germline V gene sequence: CDR1 MNHEY, CDR2 SVGAGI. CDR3 nucleotide sequence: TGTGCCAGCAGTTTGGACGCTAACTATGGCTACACCTTC. This sequence encodes CASSLDANYGYTF.

The chain uses TRBV11-2 and TRBJ1-2; D gene unclear. CDR3 length: 17 residues. The V gene lost 2 bases and the J gene lost 6 bases, with 22 bases spanning the gap. The germline gives CDR1 SGHAT, CDR2 FQNNGV. CDR3 residues: CASSLISGPRPTDGYTF. In DNA form, the CDR3 reads TGTGCCAGCAGCTTAATTTCGGGCCCGCGTCCGACTGATGGCTACACCTTC. Using reference TRBV11-2 and TRBJ1-2 for the parts outside the CDR3, the full variable domain is EAGVAQSPRYKIIEKRQSVAFWCNPISGHATLYWYQQILGQGPKLLIQFQNNGVVDDSQLPKDRFSAERLKGVDSTLKIQPAKLEDSAVYLCASSLISGPRPTDGYTFGSGTRLTVV.

The chain has TRBV18 and TRBJ1-2; D uncertain. The CDR3 is 14 amino acids. Germline V gene data show CDR1 as KGHSH and CDR2 as LQKENI. V lost 2 bases, J lost 3 bases, and 10 bases lay in between. CDR3 coding DNA: TGTGCCAGCTCACCAGCCAGCGACTACTATGGCTACACCTTC. Translating it yields CASSPASDYYGYTF.

This chain connects TRBV6-1 to TRBJ1-2; possible D gene TRBD1, 5 bases. Between the trimmed V and J ends, which lost 3 bases and 3 bases, there was a span of 11 bases. Germline V CDR1 and CDR2: MNHNS, SASEGT. The CDR3 totals 14 residues. CDR3 nucleotide sequence: TGTGCCAGCAGTGAGAGGTTAGGGGACTATGGCTACACCTTC. Its protein is CASSERLGDYGYTF.

The rearrangement uses TRBV6-2 or TRBV6-3 and TRBJ1-5, with a weak D call TRBD1 (5 bases). Trimming took 6 bases from V and 0 from J, leaving 9 bases between them. Germline CDR1 is MNHEY and CDR2 is SVGEGT. This CDR3 comprises 14 residues. The CDR3 sequence: CASRTDYSNQPQHF. In DNA form, the CDR3 reads TGTGCCAGCAGGACAGATTATAGCAATCAGCCCCAGCATTTT.

The chain is built from TRBV27 and TRBJ2-7; 9 nucleotides agree with TRBD1. V shed 5 bases, J shed 2 bases, and the junction held 7 bases outside the gene matches. Looked up from germline, CDR1 is MNHEY and CDR2 is SMNVEV (reference sequence). This CDR3 comprises 15 residues. The CDR3, as DNA: TGTGCCAGCAGTCCCTTGGGGACAGGGACCTACGAGCAGTACTTC. Translation gives CASSPLGTGTYEQYF.

This clonotype was seen more than once but under ten times. The chain carries TRBV20-1 and TRBJ2-2; 11 bases agree with TRBD2. Unmatched junction bases numbered 4, after V lost 6 bases and J lost 4 bases. Per germline, CDR1 DFQATT and CDR2 SNEGSKA (reference sequence). This CDR3 is 14 amino acids long. The CDR3 nucleotides read TGCAGTGCCGATAGCGGGGGGGGCACCGGGGAGCTGTTTTTT. Its protein is CSADSGGGTGELFF.

This clonotype appeared a few times. The rearrangement joins TRBV6-2 or TRBV6-3 to TRBJ2-2; the D is unclear. The germline V and J ends were trimmed by 2 bases and 3 bases, with 1 base remaining between them. CDR1 is MNHEY, CDR2 SVGEGT, per germline. The CDR3 length is 12 residues. The CDR3, as DNA: TGTGCCAGCAGTTACGACACCGGGGAGCTGTTTTTT. This gives the protein CASSYDTGELFF.

This clonotype was counted only a few times. The rearrangement uses TRBV7-3 and TRBJ1-6; TRBD1 is a possible D gene (5 bases). V shed 2 bases and J shed 6 bases, with 8 bases lying between them. This CDR3 has 14 amino acids. Germline V gene sequence: CDR1 SGHTA, CDR2 FQGTGA. CDR3 nucleotides: TGTGCCAGCAGCTTAGTGGGGGGTAATTCACCCCTCCACTTT. It specifies CASSLVGGNSPLHF.

This rearrangement joins TRBV11-2 to TRBJ2-3; D assignment may be TRBD1 or TRBD2 (5 bases each). The CDR3 covers 16 residues. The germline gives CDR1 SGHAT, CDR2 FQNNGV. V lost 3 bases and J 10 bases, leaving 23 bases between the germline ends. CDR3 DNA sequence: TGTGCCAGCAGCTTCTCCACGGACGGGACCAGGGTGTCGCAGTATTTT. Protein product: CASSFSTDGTRVSQYF.

The rearrangement links TRBV9 to TRBJ1-4, with TRBD1 matching over 7 bases. The J segment lost 10 bases and the V segment lost 6 bases, leaving 12 bases of the junction unmatched. The germline gives CDR1 SGDLS, CDR2 YYNGEE. The CDR3 covers 14 residues. The DNA of the CDR3 is TGTGCCAGCACCCTAACGCCCCAGGGGGGAAAACTGTTTTTT. Amino acids: CASTLTPQGGKLFF.

The rearrangement joins TRBV6-2 or TRBV6-3 to TRBJ2-2; possibly TRBD2 for D (5 bases). The V end was cut by 10 bases, the J end by 0 bases, with 18 bases between. The germline V gene encodes CDR1 MNHEY and CDR2 SVGEGT. The length of the CDR3 is 16 residues. CDR3 nucleotide sequence: TGTGCCACTGGAAGCAGAGGACTTACGAACACCGGGGAGCTGTTTTTT. It is translated as CATGSRGLTNTGELFF.

This rearrangement joins TRBV20-1 to TRBJ1-6; D is ambiguous. V was trimmed by 4 bases and J by 2 bases, leaving 12 bases between them. Germline loops: CDR1 DFQATT, CDR2 SNEGSKA (reference sequence). The CDR3 totals 15 residues. The CDR3 sequence: CSATQSTAYNSPLHF. The CDR3 DNA reads TGCAGTGCTACCCAATCCACGGCCTATAATTCACCCCTCCACTTT.

The sample holds one count of this clonotype. This CDR3 is CASSYSDSIGYTF. In DNA form, the CDR3 reads TGTGCCAGCAGTTACTCCGACAGTATCGGCTACACCTTC. The chain joins TRBV6-5 to TRBJ1-2; TRBD1 might be the D (5 bases). Trimming took 0 bases from V and 8 from J, leaving 10 bases between them. The CDR3 covers 13 residues. Germline-derived CDR1 and CDR2 are MNHEY and SVGAGI.

The gene calls are TRBV15 and TRBJ1-1; possible D gene TRBD1, 5 bases. Deletions cut 5 bases from V and 0 bases from J, with 7 bases between. There are 13 residues in the CDR3. Germline V gene sequence: CDR1 LNHNV, CDR2 YYDKDF (reference sequence). CDR3 DNA sequence: TGTGCCACCAGCTGGGACTTGAACACTGAAGCTTTCTTT. Residues: CATSWDLNTEAFF.

The chain uses TRBV2 and TRBJ2-7; 13 positions agree with TRBD2. CDR1 and CDR2 (germline): SNHLY, FYNNEI. The CDR3 covers 14 residues. V dropped 6 bases and J dropped 2; count of bases not matched to a gene: 1. The CDR3 reads CASRGTSGTYEQYF. The CDR3 coding sequence is TGTGCCAGCAGGGGGACTAGCGGGACCTACGAGCAGTACTTC.

The V and J genes are TRBV29-1 and TRBJ1-1, with 7 bases lining up with TRBD1. V lost 6 bases and J lost 2; bases outside the gene matches: 6. CDR1 is SQVTM, CDR2 ANQGSEA, per germline. This CDR3 region has 13 residues. This CDR3 is CSVTGEGNTEAFF. The CDR3 DNA is TGCAGCGTAACAGGGGAGGGAAACACTGAAGCTTTCTTT.

Here the CDR3 reads CATSRGQGTQETQYF. CDR3 nucleotide sequence: TGTGCCACCAGCCGGGGACAGGGGACCCAAGAGACCCAGTACTTC. This chain links TRBV15 with TRBJ2-5; 10 bases map to TRBD1. The junction had 4 bases not matched to a gene; V was cut back by 5 bases and J by 1 base. The CDR3 is made up of 15 amino acids. CDR1 and CDR2 from the germline V gene are LNHNV and YYDKDF (reference sequence).

The chain links TRBV4-3 to TRBJ2-3; 13 positions match TRBD2. CDR1 is LGHNA, CDR2 YSLEER, per germline. Germline trimming cut 5 bases from V and 0 bases from J; bases unmatched to any gene: 8. The CDR3 covers 18 residues. In DNA form, the CDR3 reads TGCGCCAGCAGCTTAGGGACTAGCGGGGACTCTAGCACAGATACGCAGTATTTT. This gives the protein CASSLGTSGDSSTDTQYF.

This chain uses TRBV6-1 with TRBJ1-5; weak D call: TRBD1 (6 bases). The V end lost 8 bases, the J end lost 9 bases, and 23 bases lay between the germline ends. This CDR3 is built from 15 residues. CDR1 and CDR2 (germline): MNHNS, SASEGT. CDR3: CASHRGRTSMGPQHF. The DNA for the CDR3 is TGTGCCAGCCACCGGGGGCGGACGAGCATGGGGCCCCAGCATTTT.

The genes are TRBV7-6 and TRBJ1-4; D ambiguous. The CDR3 has 17 amino acids. V dropped 0 bases and J dropped 5 bases, with 16 bases sitting between them. Germline V gene lookup returns CDR1 SGHVS and CDR2 FNYEAQ. The CDR3 region is CASSLALPDGLNEKLFF. CDR3 DNA: TGTGCCAGCAGCTTAGCGCTACCGGACGGACTAAATGAAAAACTGTTTTTT.

In nucleotides, the CDR3 is TGTGCCAGCTCTGCAAGGGACCTGACAGGTGCGGGGGCTAACTATGGCTACACCTTC. Protein product: CASSARDLTGAGANYGYTF. The rearrangement links TRBV6-1 to TRBJ1-2; D might be TRBD1 (6 bases). Per germline, CDR1 MNHNS and CDR2 SASEGT. V was clipped by 8 bases and J by 0 bases, with 28 bases between them. The CDR3 is made up of 19 amino acids.

The rearrangement links TRBV7-9 to TRBJ1-2, with D maybe TRBD1 (5 bases). Per germline, CDR1 SEHNR and CDR2 FQNEAQ (reference sequence). This CDR3 comprises 13 residues. V was cut by 5 bases and J by 2 bases, with 9 bases left in between. CDR3 nucleotide sequence: TGTGCCAGCAGCCACGGGACCAACTATGGCTACACCTTC. Protein product: CASSHGTNYGYTF.

The chain couples TRBV20-1 to TRBJ2-7; D not resolved. Germline V CDR1 and CDR2: DFQATT, SNEGSKA (reference sequence). CDR3 length equals 10 residues. The V end was cut by 1 base, the J end by 7 bases, with 5 bases between. CDR3 in amino acids: CSARGEEQYF. CDR3 bases: TGCAGTGCTAGAGGAGAGGAGCAGTACTTC.

This sequence joins TRBV30 and TRBJ1-1; D gene ambiguous. V was pared by 4 bases and J by 1 base, with 10 bases between. The CDR3 spans 13 residues. The germline V gene encodes CDR1 GTSNPN and CDR2 SVGIG (reference sequence). The CDR3: CAWKRTANTEAFF. In DNA form, the CDR3 reads TGTGCCTGGAAAAGGACGGCGAACACTGAAGCTTTCTTT.